These 3 T cell receptor beta chains were sequenced from one sample in a study of T cells in Graves' hyperthyroidism and ophthalmopathy. The source material, RNA transcripts, was used to amplify TCR beta CDR3 regions. HTBI primers were used for first-round RT-PCR of the TCR CDR3. Via MiXCR, TCRdb re-called the multiplex PCR reads, giving one row per CDR3 protein. Among 400,000 to 450,000 distinct CDR3 sequences, about 15% were seen once, and the ten largest hold less than 15%. Sequencing was done on a sample of blood. These receptors all come from a man between 18 and 29 years old with Graves' ophthalmopathy.

This clonotype was detected many times. This chain connects TRBV20-1 to TRBJ2-5, with D unclear. The CDR3 extends over 11 amino acids. Trimming pared 1 base from V and 5 bases from J, leaving 5 bases between. CDR1 is DFQATT, CDR2 SNEGSKA, per germline (reference sequence). The CDR3 spells CSARALETQYF. In nucleotides, the CDR3 is TGCAGTGCTAGAGCCCTGGAGACCCAGTACTTC.

The chain combines TRBV3-1 with TRBJ1-4; 7 bases are a match to TRBD1. Germline V lookup: CDR1 LGHDT, CDR2 YNNKEL (reference sequence). V was pared by 4 bases and J by 7 bases, with 9 bases of the junction left unmatched. There are 15 residues in the CDR3. CDR3 sequence: CASSPMEGGSEKLFF. Here the CDR3 DNA reads TGTGCCAGCAGCCCCATGGAAGGGGGCTCTGAAAAACTGTTTTTT.

This clonotype was observed at least ten times. The V and J genes are TRBV18 and TRBJ2-7; 10 positions match TRBD1. This CDR3 has 15 residues. Trimming at V came to 2 bases and at J to 3 bases, leaving 4 bases not matched to a gene. The germline CDR1 and CDR2 sequences are KGHSH and LQKENI. The chain's CDR3 is CASSPAGQGNYEQYF. The CDR3 DNA sequence: TGTGCCAGCTCACCAGCGGGACAGGGGAACTACGAGCAGTACTTC.